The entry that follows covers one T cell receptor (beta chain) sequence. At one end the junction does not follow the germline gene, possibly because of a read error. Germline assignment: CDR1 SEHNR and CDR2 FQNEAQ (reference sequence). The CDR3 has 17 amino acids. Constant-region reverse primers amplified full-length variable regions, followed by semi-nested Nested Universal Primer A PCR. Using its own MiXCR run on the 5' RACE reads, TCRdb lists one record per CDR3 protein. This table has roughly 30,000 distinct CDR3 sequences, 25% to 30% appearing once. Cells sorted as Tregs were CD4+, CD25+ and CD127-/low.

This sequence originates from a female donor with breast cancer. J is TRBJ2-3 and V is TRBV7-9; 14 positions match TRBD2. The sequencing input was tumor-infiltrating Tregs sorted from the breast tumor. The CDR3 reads CASSPRTSGRYGDAQYF. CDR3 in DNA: TGTGCCAGCAGCCCTAGGACTAGCGGGAGGTACGGAGATGCGCAGTATTTT.